A selection of T cell receptor beta chains follows, all from one sample in a study of beta chain features in type 1 diabetes. Profiled with immunoSEQ multiplex PCR; TCRdb holds only in-frame clones, not every one. This table holds about 350,000 clones, 20% found once. Sequenced sample: naive CD4+ T cells from blood. These receptors were collected from a woman aged 18-30 years in good health. Both conserved end residues are part of each CDR3. Each record gives: J gene, D gene, V gene, clone size, CDR3 protein, CDR3 DNA. D genes are given only for firm matches. Not all rows give a size; the values are once, few, many and, for expanded clones, a class.

TRBJ2-3,-,TRBV7-2,few,CASSSSADTQYF,TGTGCCAGCAGCTCTTCCGCAGATACGCAGTATTTT
TRBJ1-2,-,TRBV4-2,few,CASSQVEEVYGYTF,TGTGCCAGCAGCCAAGTAGAGGAGGTCTATGGCTACACCTTC
TRBJ2-1,TRBD2,TRBV11-1,-,CASSEGLAGQLRNNEQFF,TGTGCCAGCAGCGAGGGACTAGCGGGGCAACTACGGAACAATGAGCAGTTCTTC
TRBJ2-7,TRBD2,TRBV5-1,few,CASSWSPAGGGSYEQYF,TGCGCCAGCAGCTGGTCCCCAGCGGGAGGGGGCTCCTACGAGCAGTACTTC
TRBJ2-7,TRBD1,TRBV4-1,-,CASSQGQGPPYEQYF,TGCGCCAGCAGCCAAGGACAGGGCCCGCCCTACGAGCAGTACTTC
TRBJ2-6,TRBD1,TRBV7-9,-,CASSYIFRTGDSGANVLTF,TGTGCCAGCAGCTATATCTTTAGGACAGGTGACTCTGGGGCCAACGTCCTGACTTTC
TRBJ2-1,TRBD2,TRBV5-6,few,CASSFQRGINEQFF,TGTGCCAGCAGCTTCCAGCGGGGAATAAATGAGCAGTTCTTC
TRBJ1-1,-,TRBV2,few,CASGRTSSGTEAFF,TGTGCCAGCGGGAGGACCTCATCGGGGACTGAAGCTTTCTTT
TRBJ2-3,TRBD2,TRBV19,-,CATASAGVRTDTQYF,TGTGCCACAGCATCGGCGGGGGTACGCACAGATACGCAGTATTTT
TRBJ1-4,TRBD1,TRBV18,few,CASSPTGDATNEKLFF,TGTGCCAGCTCACCGACAGGGGATGCAACTAATGAAAAACTGTTTTTT
TRBJ2-1,-,TRBV10-3,-,CAISENRDSNEQFF,TGTGCCATCAGTGAGAACCGGGACTCCAATGAGCAGTTCTTC
TRBJ1-2,TRBD1,TRBV7-3,-,CASSSRGQEEGYTF,TGTGCCAGCAGCTCAAGGGGACAGGAAGAAGGCTACACCTTC
TRBJ1-4,TRBD1,TRBV9,few,CASSFSTGSNEKLFF,TGTGCCAGCAGCTTCTCGACAGGGAGTAATGAAAAACTGTTTTTT
TRBJ1-4,-,TRBV25-1,few,CASSEGRGKLFF,TGTGCCAGCAGTGAAGGAAGGGGAAAACTGTTTTTT
TRBJ2-5,-,TRBV5-1,few,CASSFPHQETQYF,TGCGCCAGCAGCTTCCCCCATCAAGAGACCCAGTACTTC
TRBJ2-7,TRBD2,TRBV11-2,few,CASSPLRSGRAGGPHEQYF,TGTGCCAGCAGCCCGCTGAGAAGCGGGAGGGCCGGGGGTCCTCACGAGCAGTACTTC
TRBJ1-1,-,TRBV9,-,CASSVGGRGSSEAFF,TGTGCCAGCAGCGTAGGAGGCAGGGGATCCTCTGAAGCTTTCTTT
TRBJ2-7,-,TRBV11-2,-,CASSLDVAAYEQYF,TGTGCCAGCAGCTTAGACGTAGCGGCCTACGAGCAGTACTTC
TRBJ2-3,-,TRBV7-2,few,CASSFGTFTDTQYF,TGTGCCAGCAGCTTTGGGACTTTCACAGATACGCAGTATTTT
TRBJ2-1,TRBD1,TRBV6-6,-,CASSYLGQGGSGEQFF,TGTGCCAGCAGTTACTTGGGACAGGGAGGCAGCGGTGAGCAGTTCTTC
TRBJ2-7,-,TRBV7-6,few,CASSPAGTSIYEQYF,TGTGCCAGCAGCCCCGCCGGGACTTCGATTTACGAGCAGTACTTC
TRBJ2-5,TRBD1,TRBV5-1,few,CASSSDRVQETQYF,TGCGCCAGCAGCTCGGACAGGGTCCAAGAGACCCAGTACTTC
TRBJ2-1,TRBD1,TRBV2,few,CASSFGQGAENEQFF,TGTGCCAGCAGCTTTGGACAGGGGGCGGAGAATGAGCAGTTCTTC
TRBJ2-2,TRBD1,TRBV30,few,CAGGQGASYSTGELFF,TGTGCCGGAGGGCAGGGGGCAAGTTATTCCACCGGGGAGCTGTTTTTT
TRBJ1-2,TRBD1,TRBV5-4,few,CASSPTGGYGYTF,TGTGCCAGCAGCCCGACAGGGGGTTATGGCTACACCTTC
TRBJ2-2,TRBD2,TRBV5-1,-,CASSLTSGITGELFF,TGCGCCAGCAGCTTGACTAGCGGGATCACCGGGGAGCTGTTTTTT
TRBJ1-4,-,TRBV5-1,-,CASSPDRSREKLFF,TGCGCCAGCAGCCCGGACAGATCGAGGGAAAAACTGTTTTTT
TRBJ2-5,TRBD2,TRBV9,-,CASSPTSGRTETQYF,TGTGCCAGCAGCCCCACTAGCGGGAGGACAGAGACCCAGTACTTC
TRBJ2-1,TRBD1,TRBV7-2,few,CASSFPSRGYEQFF,TGTGCCAGCAGCTTCCCTTCCAGGGGGTATGAGCAGTTCTTC
TRBJ2-7,TRBD1,TRBV5-1,few,CASSLVARGTYEQYF,TGCGCCAGCAGCTTGGTCGCCAGGGGGACCTACGAGCAGTACTTC
TRBJ2-1,-,TRBV19,-,CASRSSGSYNEQFF,TGTGCCAGTAGGTCCAGCGGTTCCTACAATGAGCAGTTCTTC
TRBJ2-7,-,TRBV18,-,CASSPPRGYLSEQYF,TGTGCCAGCTCACCACCGAGAGGGTATCTCAGCGAGCAGTACTTC